Listed below are T cell receptor beta chains from one sample, sequenced in a study of OX40 agonist ivuxolimab in advanced cancers. Assay: immunoSEQ multiplex PCR; the TCRdb copy retains only in-frame clones and omits some. This sample carries about 32,000 clones, roughly four fifths of them seen once, and the ten largest clones take about a fifth. The material sequenced was CD4+ or CD8+ T cells sorted from blood, taken in a trial of the OX40 agonist ivuxolimab. The receptors derive from an adult with an advanced solid tumor such as melanoma, head and neck, liver or kidney cancer. CDR3s include the opening cysteine and the closing phenylalanine or tryptophan. The D gene is left open where the match is weak. Some rows mark clone size as missing; the rest say once, few, many or name a class of expanded clone.

abundance	v_gene	j_gene	d_gene	CDR3aa	CDR3nt
few	TRBV11-2	TRBJ2-3	TRBD2	CASKVAGGPGDTQYF	TGTGCCAGCAAAGTAGCGGGGGGGCCGGGAGATACGCAGTATTTT
.	TRBV18	TRBJ2-3	.	CASSPTSRGGARSDTQYF	TGTGCCAGCTCACCGACAAGTCGAGGAGGCGCGAGGTCAGATACGCAGTATTTT
.	TRBV5-1	TRBJ1-2	TRBD1	CASSPDRGNYGYTF	TGCGCCAGCAGCCCGGACAGGGGAAACTATGGCTACACCTTC
.	TRBV2	TRBJ2-4	.	CASKFSVEGIQYF	TGTGCCAGCAAATTCAGCGTCGAGGGCATTCAGTACTTC
.	TRBV9	TRBJ2-5	.	CASSVDLQETQYF	TGTGCCAGCAGCGTAGACCTACAAGAGACCCAGTACTTC
once	TRBV6-5	TRBJ2-7	TRBD1	CASRQGNAEQYF	TGTGCCAGCCGACAGGGAAATGCCGAGCAGTACTTC
.	TRBV30	TRBJ2-2	TRBD1	CAWSLLDRDTGELFF	TGTGCCTGGAGTCTCTTGGACAGGGACACCGGGGAGCTGTTTTTT
.	TRBV29-1	TRBJ2-5	.	CSVEPRTTQETQYF	TGCAGCGTTGAGCCCAGGACCACACAAGAGACCCAGTACTTC
once	TRBV7-2	TRBJ1-1	.	CASSSQSAGVRSTEAFF	TGTGCCAGCAGCTCCCAGTCCGCAGGGGTTCGGTCCACTGAAGCTTTCTTT
.	TRBV5-4	TRBJ1-3	TRBD1	CASNQGGSSGNTIYF	TGTGCCAGCAACCAAGGGGGCAGCTCTGGAAACACCATATATTTT
.	TRBV18	TRBJ2-7	.	CASSPTDSYEQYF	TGTGCCAGCTCACCTACAGACTCCTACGAGCAGTACTTC
.	TRBV2	TRBJ1-3	.	CASSDRPNSLSGNTIYF	TGTGCCAGCAGTGACAGACCTAACTCCCTCTCTGGAAACACCATATATTTT
.	TRBV2	TRBJ2-7	TRBD1	CASSYATGASYEQYF	TGTGCCAGCAGTTACGCTACAGGGGCCTCTTACGAGCAGTACTTC
.	TRBV11-2	TRBJ2-1	.	CASSLEWRANYNEQFF	TGTGCCAGCAGCTTAGAGTGGAGGGCCAACTACAATGAGCAGTTCTTC
once	TRBV2	TRBJ2-2	.	CASSDTVGSTGELFF	TGTGCCAGCAGTGATACTGTAGGATCCACCGGGGAGCTGTTTTTT
.	TRBV9	TRBJ2-1	TRBD1	CASSAGTGGLEQFF	TGTGCCAGCAGCGCGGGGACAGGGGGTCTTGAGCAGTTCTTC
.	TRBV4-1	TRBJ2-5	TRBD2	CASSQVWTSGRMEQYF	TGCGCCAGCAGCCAAGTTTGGACTAGCGGGAGGATGGAGCAGTACTTC
.	TRBV27	TRBJ2-4	.	CASSLRQGQNIQYF	TGTGCCAGCAGTTTAAGGCAGGGCCAAAACATTCAGTACTTC
.	TRBV28	TRBJ2-2	.	CALGGITGELFF	TGTGCCTTAGGGGGGATCACCGGGGAGCTGTTTTTT
.	TRBV30	TRBJ1-4	.	CAWGGPHEKLFF	TGTGCCTGGGGGGGCCCTCATGAAAAACTGTTTTTT
.	TRBV4-1	TRBJ1-3	.	CASSQDFSLSGNTIYF	TGCGCCAGCAGCCAAGATTTCAGTCTCTCTGGAAACACCATATATTTT
.	TRBV10-2	TRBJ1-1	.	CASVGAMNTEAFF	TGCGCCAGCGTGGGGGCCATGAACACTGAAGCTTTCTTT
.	TRBV6-6	TRBJ2-3	.	CASSPTTDTQYF	TGTGCCAGCAGCCCCACGACAGATACGCAGTATTTT
.	TRBV5-4	TRBJ2-1	TRBD2	CASSYGLANEQFF	TGTGCCAGCAGCTACGGACTAGCCAATGAGCAGTTCTTC
.	TRBV6-6	TRBJ2-7	.	CASFMTGMREQYF	TGTGCCAGCTTTATGACAGGAATGCGGGAGCAGTACTTC
.	TRBV10-3	TRBJ2-3	TRBD1	CAISEVSGGSDTQYF	TGTGCCATCAGTGAGGTATCAGGGGGCTCAGATACGCAGTATTTT
.	TRBV5-1	TRBJ2-2	.	CASRVAENTGELFF	TGCGCCAGCAGAGTAGCGGAGAACACCGGGGAGCTGTTTTTT
few	TRBV9	TRBJ2-7	TRBD1	CASSVELGQGIYEQYF	TGTGCCAGCAGCGTAGAACTCGGACAGGGAATCTACGAGCAGTACTTC
.	TRBV27	TRBJ2-3	TRBD2	CASSLGAGRGTDTQYF	TGTGCCAGCAGCCTAGGAGCCGGGAGGGGCACAGATACGCAGTATTTT
few	TRBV6-1	TRBJ1-3	.	CASSRLDSSGNTIYF	TGTGCCAGCAGTCGTCTTGATAGCTCTGGAAACACCATATATTTT
.	TRBV27	TRBJ2-7	TRBD1	CASSLLGQGAREQYF	TGTGCCAGCAGTTTATTGGGACAGGGGGCCCGCGAGCAGTACTTC